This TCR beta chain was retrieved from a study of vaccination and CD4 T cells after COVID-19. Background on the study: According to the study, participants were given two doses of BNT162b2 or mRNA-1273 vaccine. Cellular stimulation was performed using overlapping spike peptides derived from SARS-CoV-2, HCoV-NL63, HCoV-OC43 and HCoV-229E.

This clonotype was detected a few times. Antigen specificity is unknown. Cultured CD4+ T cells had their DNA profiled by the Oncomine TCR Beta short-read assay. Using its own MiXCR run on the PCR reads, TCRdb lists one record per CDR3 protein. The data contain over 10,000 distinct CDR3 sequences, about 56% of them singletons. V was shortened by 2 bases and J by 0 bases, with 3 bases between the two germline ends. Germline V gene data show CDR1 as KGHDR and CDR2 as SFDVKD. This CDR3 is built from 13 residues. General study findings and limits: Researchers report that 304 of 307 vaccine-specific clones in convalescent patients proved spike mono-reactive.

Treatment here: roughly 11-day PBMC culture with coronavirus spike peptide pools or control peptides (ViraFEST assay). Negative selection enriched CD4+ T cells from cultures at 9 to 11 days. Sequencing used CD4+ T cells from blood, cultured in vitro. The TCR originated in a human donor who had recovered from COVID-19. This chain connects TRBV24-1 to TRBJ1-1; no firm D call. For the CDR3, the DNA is TGTGCCACCAGTGATTACGTGAACACTGAAGCTTTCTTT. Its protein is CATSDYVNTEAFF.